The clone carrying this T cell receptor (beta chain) was seen many times. The antigen is unknown. Axillary draining lymph nodes of breast cancer patients supplied the node samples. The data are from a study of breast tumors, draining lymph nodes, adjacent tissues. Study-level points and caveats: Data fit most tumor T cells coming from lymph node, expanding in tumor. The lymph node origin of tumor T cells was framed as consistent with a hypothesis, not demonstrated. Tumor TCR diversity was below lymph nodes but above nontumor tissue.

Germline V gene data show CDR1 as LNHDA and CDR2 as SQIVND (reference sequence). V lost 8 bases and J lost 0, with 11 bases in between. This CDR3 has 14 residues. MiXCR was run by TCRdb on the multiplex PCR reads, yielding one entry per CDR3 protein. This table holds about 230,000 distinct CDR3 sequences, around 32% found once. The sequencing input was axillary lymph node tissue. This sequence was found in a female donor with breast cancer. Some clones in this sample may be carry-over from other donors' samples. The chain couples TRBV19 to TRBJ1-3; D unclear. In DNA, the CDR3 is TGTGCCAGTTTGGGCATGAGCTCTGGAAACACCATATATTTT. This translates into CASLGMSSGNTIYF.